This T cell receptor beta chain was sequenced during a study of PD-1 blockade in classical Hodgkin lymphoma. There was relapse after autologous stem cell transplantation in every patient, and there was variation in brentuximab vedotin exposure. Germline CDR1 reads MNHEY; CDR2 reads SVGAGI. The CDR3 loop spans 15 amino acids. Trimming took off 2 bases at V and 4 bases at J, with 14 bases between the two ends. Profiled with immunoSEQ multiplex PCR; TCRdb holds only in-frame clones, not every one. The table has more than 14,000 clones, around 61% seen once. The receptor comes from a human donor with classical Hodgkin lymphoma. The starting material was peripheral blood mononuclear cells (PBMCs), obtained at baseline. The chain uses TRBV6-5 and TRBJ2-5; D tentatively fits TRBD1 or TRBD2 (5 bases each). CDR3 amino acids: CASSYGVSGTETQYF. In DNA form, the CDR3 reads TGTGCCAGCAGTTACGGGGTCAGTGGGACAGAGACCCAGTACTTC.